This T cell receptor (beta chain) was recovered during a study of shared clonotypes between healthy human individuals. Looking at the study overall: Donors, aged 18 to 49, were a couple of women and three men. Study-wide findings and caveats: Generally, estimated richness proved larger in naive subsets than it did in memory subsets.

Germline V gives CDR1 SQVTM, CDR2 ANQGSEA. The CDR3 has 13 residues. The V and J ends lost 2 bases and 2 bases respectively, with 8 bases between them. Concerning this clone: Its antigen is as yet unknown.

Sequenced by immunoSEQ multiplex PCR; TCRdb stores in-frame clones only, minus some. The profile shows approximately 2.3 million clones, 85% to 95% of them singletons. This TCR was sampled from a man aged 18 to 29 in good health. Some clones in this sample may be carry-over from other donors' samples. The J gene is TRBJ2-3, the V gene TRBV29-1; either TRBD1 or TRBD2 may supply D (5 bases each). The sample taken for sequencing was naive CD4+ T cells from PBMCs. Subset given: CD45RA+ positively selected. The DNA of the CDR3 is TGCAGCGTTGAACGGGACGCCACAGATACGCAGTATTTT. Its translation: CSVERDATDTQYF.